Sequencing of this T cell receptor beta chain was carried out in a study of cytomegalovirus exposure and HLA in healthy donors. Study as a whole: An earlier analysis identified some 110 million unique TCR beta sequences in about 190 million T cells. Overall study results and limits: The authors confirmed in vitro that a few CMV-associated chains were specific for CMV antigens. Across HLA loci, a later analysis found differing TCR association rates, with DRB1 most and HLA-C fewest.

Nominally healthy donors provided the samples, though records likely missed some immune exposures. Comments on this clone: The antigen remains undetermined.

PCR employed 60 Vbeta and 13 Jbeta primers. Produced via immunoSEQ multiplex PCR; TCRdb's table is partial and in-frame only. Found here are about 160,000 clones, roughly 80% of them singletons; the top ten hold approximately 1.4%. V dropped 2 bases and J dropped 6 bases, with 7 bases sitting between them. This CDR3 is built from 12 residues. Germline loops: CDR1 SGHNT, CDR2 YYREEE (reference sequence). This chain uses TRBV5-4 with TRBJ2-3; a weak D match, TRBD2 (5 bases). Sequenced: PBMCs. This clonotype was obtained from a girl aged 10 to 17 in good health and CMV-seropositive. The CDR3 DNA is TGTGCCAGCAGCTTCGGGATGGATACGCAGTATTTT. This sequence encodes CASSFGMDTQYF.